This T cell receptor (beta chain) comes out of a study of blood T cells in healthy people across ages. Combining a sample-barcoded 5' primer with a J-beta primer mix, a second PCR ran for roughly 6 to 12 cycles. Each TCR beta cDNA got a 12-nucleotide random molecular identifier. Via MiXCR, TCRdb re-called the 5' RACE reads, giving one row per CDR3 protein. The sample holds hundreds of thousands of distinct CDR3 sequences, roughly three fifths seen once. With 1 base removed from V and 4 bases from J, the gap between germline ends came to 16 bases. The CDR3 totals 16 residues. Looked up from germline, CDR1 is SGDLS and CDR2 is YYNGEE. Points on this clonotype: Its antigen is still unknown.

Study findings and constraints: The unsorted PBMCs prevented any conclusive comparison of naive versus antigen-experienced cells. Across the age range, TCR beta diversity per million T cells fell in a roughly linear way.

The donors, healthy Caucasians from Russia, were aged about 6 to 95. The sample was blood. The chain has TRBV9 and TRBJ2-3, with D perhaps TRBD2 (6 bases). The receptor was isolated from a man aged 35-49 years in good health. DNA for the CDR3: TGTGCCAGCAGCGTACCGACTAGGATAAGGCCAGATACGCAGTATTTT. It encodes CASSVPTRIRPDTQYF. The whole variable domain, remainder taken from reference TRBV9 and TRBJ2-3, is DSGVTQTPKHLITATGQRVTLRCSPRSGDLSVYWYQQSLDQGLQFLIQYYNGEERAKGNILERFSAQQFPDLHSELNLSSLELGDSALYFCASSVPTRIRPDTQYFGPGTRLTVL.